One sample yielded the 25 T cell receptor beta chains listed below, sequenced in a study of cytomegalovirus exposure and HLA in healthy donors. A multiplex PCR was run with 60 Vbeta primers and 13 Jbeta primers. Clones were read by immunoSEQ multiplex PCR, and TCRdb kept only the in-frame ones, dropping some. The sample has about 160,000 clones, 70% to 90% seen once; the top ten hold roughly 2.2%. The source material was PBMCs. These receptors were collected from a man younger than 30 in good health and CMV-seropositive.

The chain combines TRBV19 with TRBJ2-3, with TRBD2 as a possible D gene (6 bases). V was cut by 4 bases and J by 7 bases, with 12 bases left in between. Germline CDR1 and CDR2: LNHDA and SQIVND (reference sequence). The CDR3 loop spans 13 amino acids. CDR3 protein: CASSNTGTHTQYF. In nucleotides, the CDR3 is TGTGCCAGTAGTAATACGGGGACTCATACGCAGTATTTT.

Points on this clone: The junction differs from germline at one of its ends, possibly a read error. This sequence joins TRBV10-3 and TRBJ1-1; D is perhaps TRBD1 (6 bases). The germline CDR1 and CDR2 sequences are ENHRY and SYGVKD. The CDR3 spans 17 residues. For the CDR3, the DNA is TGTGCCAGCAGTTATGAAGTGGCAGGGGTAAGGAACACTGAAGCTTTCTTT. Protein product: CASSYEVAGVRNTEAFF.

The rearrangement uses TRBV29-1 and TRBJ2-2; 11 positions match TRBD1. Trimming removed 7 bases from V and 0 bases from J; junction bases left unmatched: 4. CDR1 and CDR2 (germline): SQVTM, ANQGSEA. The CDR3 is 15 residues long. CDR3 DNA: TGCAGCGCCGGGACAGGGGGAGCGAACACCGGGGAGCTGTTTTTT. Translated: CSAGTGGANTGELFF.

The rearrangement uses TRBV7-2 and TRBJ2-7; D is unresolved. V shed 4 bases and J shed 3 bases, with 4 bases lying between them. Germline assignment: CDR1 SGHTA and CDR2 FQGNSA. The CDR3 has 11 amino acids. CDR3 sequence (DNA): TGTGCCAGCAGCTATTACTACGAGCAGTACTTC. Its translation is CASSYYYEQYF. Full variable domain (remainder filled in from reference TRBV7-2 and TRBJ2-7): GAGVSQSPSNKVTEKGKDVELRCDPISGHTALYWYRQSLGQGLEFLIYFQGNSAPDKSGLPSDRFSAERTGGSVSTLTIQRTQQEDSAVYLCASSYYYEQYFGPGTRLTVT.

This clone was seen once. CDR3 in amino acids: CASSYSAGGAINEQFF. The CDR3 coding sequence is TGTGCCAGCAGTTACTCGGCAGGGGGCGCGATCAATGAGCAGTTCTTC. The J gene is TRBJ2-1, the V gene TRBV6-5, with 8 bases aligning to TRBD1. The CDR3 totals 16 residues. The V segment lost 0 bases and the J segment 6 bases; nucleotides outside the gene matches: 7. CDR1 and CDR2 from the germline V gene are MNHEY and SVGAGI.

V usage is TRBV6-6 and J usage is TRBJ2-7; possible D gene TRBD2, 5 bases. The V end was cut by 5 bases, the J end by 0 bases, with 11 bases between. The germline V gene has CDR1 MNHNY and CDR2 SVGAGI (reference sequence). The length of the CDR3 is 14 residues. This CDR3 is CASSMQDFSYEQYF. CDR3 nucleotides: TGTGCCAGCAGTATGCAGGACTTCTCCTACGAGCAGTACTTC.

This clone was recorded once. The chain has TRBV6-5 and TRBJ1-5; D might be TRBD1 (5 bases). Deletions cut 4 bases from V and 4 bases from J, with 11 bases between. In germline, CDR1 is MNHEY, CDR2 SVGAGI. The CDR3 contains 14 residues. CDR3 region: CASSWGGSNQPQHF. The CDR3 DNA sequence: TGTGCCAGCAGTTGGGGGGGGTCTAATCAGCCCCAGCATTTT.

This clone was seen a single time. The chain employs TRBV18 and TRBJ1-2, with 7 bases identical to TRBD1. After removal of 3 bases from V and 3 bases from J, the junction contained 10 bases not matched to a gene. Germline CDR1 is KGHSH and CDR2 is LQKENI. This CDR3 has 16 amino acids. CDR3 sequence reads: CASSPSGQEGYYGYTF. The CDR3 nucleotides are TGTGCCAGCTCACCTTCAGGACAGGAGGGCTACTATGGCTACACCTTC. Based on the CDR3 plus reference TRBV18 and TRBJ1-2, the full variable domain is NAGVMQNPRHLVRRRGQEARLRCSPMKGHSHVYWYRQLPEEGLKFMVYLQKENIIDESGMPKERFSAEFPKEGPSILRIQQVVRGDSAAYFCASSPSGQEGYYGYTFGSGTRLTVV.

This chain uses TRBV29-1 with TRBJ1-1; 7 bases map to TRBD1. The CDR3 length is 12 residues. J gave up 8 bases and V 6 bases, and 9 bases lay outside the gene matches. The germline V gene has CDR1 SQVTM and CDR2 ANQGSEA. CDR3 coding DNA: TGCAGCGTGGGACGCCAGGGGGGCGAAGCTTTCTTT. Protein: CSVGRQGGEAFF.

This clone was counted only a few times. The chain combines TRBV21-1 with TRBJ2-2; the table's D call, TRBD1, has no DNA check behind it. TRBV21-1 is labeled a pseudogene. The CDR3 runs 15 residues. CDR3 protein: CASRPQGANTGELFF. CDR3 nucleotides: TGTGCCAGCAGACCACAGGGGGCGAACACCGGGGAGCTGTTTTTT.

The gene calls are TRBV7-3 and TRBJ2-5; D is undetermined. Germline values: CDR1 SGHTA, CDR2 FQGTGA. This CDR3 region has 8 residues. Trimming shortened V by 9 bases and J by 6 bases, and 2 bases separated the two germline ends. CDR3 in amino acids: CASKTQYF. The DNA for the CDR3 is TGTGCCAGTAAGACCCAGTACTTC.

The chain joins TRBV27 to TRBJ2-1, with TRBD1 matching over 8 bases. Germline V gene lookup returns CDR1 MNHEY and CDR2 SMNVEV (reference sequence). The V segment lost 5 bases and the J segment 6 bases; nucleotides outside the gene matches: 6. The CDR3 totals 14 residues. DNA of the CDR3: TGTGCCAGCAGTGACAGGGGTGGTTTCAATGAGCAGTTCTTC. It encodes CASSDRGGFNEQFF.

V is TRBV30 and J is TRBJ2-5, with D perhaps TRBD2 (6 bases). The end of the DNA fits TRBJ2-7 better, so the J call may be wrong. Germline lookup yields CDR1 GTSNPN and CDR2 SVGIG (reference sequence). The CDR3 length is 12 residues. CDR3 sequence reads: CAWSVRRDEQYF. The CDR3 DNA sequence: TGTGCCTGGAGTGTACGGAGGGACGAGCAGTACTTC.

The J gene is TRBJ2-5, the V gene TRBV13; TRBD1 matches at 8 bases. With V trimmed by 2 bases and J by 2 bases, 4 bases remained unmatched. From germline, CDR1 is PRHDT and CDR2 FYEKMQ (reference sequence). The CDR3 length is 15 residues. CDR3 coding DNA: TGTGCCAGCAGCTTACAGGGGGCTAGACAAGAGACCCAGTACTTC. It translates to CASSLQGARQETQYF.

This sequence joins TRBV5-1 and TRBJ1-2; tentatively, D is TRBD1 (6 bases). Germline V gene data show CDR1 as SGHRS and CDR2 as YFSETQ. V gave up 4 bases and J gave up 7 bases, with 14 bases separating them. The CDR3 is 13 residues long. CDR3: CASSPGVGAGYTF. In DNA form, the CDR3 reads TGCGCCAGCAGCCCAGGGGTGGGGGCTGGCTACACCTTC.

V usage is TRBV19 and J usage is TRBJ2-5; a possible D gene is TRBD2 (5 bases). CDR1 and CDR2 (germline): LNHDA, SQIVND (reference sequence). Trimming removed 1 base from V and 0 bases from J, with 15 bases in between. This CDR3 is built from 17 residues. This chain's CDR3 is CASSIGGLYSHQETQYF. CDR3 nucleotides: TGTGCCAGTAGTATAGGCGGACTTTACTCTCACCAAGAGACCCAGTACTTC. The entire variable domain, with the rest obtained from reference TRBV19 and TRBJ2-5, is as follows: DGGITQSPKYLFRKEGQNVTLSCEQNLNHDAMYWYRQDPGQGLRLIYYSQIVNDFQKGDIAEGYSVSREKKESFPLTVTSAQKNPTAFYLCASSIGGLYSHQETQYFGPGTRLLVL.

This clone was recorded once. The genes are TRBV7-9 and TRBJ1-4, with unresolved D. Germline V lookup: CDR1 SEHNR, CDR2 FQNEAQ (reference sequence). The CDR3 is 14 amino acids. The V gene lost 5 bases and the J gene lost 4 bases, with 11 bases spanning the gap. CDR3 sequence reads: CASSPGVRNEKLFF. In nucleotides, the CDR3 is TGTGCCAGCAGCCCCGGGGTCCGTAATGAAAAACTGTTTTTT.

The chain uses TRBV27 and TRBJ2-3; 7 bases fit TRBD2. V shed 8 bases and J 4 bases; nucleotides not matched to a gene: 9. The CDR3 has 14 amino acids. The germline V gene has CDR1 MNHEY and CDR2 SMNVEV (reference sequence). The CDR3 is CASGRSGDPDTQYF. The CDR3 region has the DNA TGTGCCAGCGGCAGAAGCGGGGACCCAGATACGCAGTATTTT.

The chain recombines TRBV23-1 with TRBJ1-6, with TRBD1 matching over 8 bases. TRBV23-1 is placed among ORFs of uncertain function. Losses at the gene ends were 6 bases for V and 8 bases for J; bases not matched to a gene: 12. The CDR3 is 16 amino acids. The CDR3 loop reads CASRESRDRRDSPLHF. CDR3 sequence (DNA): TGCGCCAGCAGAGAAAGCCGGGACAGGAGGGATTCACCCCTCCACTTT.

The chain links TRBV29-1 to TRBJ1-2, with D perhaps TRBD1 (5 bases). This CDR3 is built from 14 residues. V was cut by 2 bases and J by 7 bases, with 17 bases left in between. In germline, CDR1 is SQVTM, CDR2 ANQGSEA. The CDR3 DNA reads TGCAGCGTTGAATGGAGCAGGGATCTTCCTGGCTACACCTTC. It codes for CSVEWSRDLPGYTF.

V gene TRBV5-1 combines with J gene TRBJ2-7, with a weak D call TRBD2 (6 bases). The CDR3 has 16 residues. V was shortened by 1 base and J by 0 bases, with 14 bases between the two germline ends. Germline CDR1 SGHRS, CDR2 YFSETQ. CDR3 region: CASSLFGGDTSYEQYF. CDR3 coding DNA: TGCGCCAGCAGCTTGTTTGGAGGGGATACCTCCTACGAGCAGTACTTC.

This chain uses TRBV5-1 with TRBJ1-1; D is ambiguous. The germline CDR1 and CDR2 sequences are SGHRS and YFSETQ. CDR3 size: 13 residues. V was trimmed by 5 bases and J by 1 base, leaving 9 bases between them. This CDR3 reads CASRSSTNTEAFF. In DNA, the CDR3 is TGCGCCAGCAGGAGTAGTACGAACACTGAAGCTTTCTTT.

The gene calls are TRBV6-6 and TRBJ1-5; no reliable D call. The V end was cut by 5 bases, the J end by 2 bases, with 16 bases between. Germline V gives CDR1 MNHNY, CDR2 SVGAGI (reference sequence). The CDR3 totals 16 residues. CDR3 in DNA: TGTGCCAGCAGTCCGCGGAAAGGTGATGGCAATCAGCCCCAGCATTTT. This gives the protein CASSPRKGDGNQPQHF.

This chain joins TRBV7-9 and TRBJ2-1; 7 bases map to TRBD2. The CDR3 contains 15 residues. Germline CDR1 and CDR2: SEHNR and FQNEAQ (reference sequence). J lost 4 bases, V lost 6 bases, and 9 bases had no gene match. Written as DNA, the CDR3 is TGTGCCAGCAGTCCCTGGGGGGGTCGATACAATGAGCAGTTCTTC. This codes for CASSPWGGRYNEQFF. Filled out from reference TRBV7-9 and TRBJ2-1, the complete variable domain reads DTGVSQNPRHKITKRGQNVTFRCDPISEHNRLYWYRQTLGQGPEFLTYFQNEAQLEKSRLLSDRFSAERPKGSFSTLEIQRTEQGDSAMYLCASSPWGGRYNEQFFGPGTRLTVL.

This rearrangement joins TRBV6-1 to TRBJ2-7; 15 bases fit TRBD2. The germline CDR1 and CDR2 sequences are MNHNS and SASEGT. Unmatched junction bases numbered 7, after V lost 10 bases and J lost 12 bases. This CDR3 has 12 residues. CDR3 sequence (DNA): TGTGCCACCGCCGGGACTAGCGGGGGGCCGTACTTC. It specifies CATAGTSGGPYF.